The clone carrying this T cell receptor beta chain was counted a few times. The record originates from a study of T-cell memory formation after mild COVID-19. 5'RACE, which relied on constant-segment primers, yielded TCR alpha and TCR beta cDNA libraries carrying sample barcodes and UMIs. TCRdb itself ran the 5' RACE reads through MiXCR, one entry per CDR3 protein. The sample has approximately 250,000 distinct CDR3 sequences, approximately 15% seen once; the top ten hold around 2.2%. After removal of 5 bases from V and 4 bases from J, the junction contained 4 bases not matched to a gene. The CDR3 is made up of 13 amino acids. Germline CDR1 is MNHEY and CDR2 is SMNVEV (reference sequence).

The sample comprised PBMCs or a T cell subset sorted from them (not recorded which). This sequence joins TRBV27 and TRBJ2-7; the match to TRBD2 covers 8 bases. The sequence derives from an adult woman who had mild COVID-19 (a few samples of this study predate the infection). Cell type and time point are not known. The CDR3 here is CASSRGGWYEQYF. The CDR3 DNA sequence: TGTGCCAGCAGTCGCGGGGGGTGGTACGAGCAGTACTTC.